The rows below give T cell receptor beta chains drawn from one sample of a study of OX40 agonist ivuxolimab in advanced cancers. Sequencing used immunoSEQ multiplex PCR; TCRdb keeps in-frame clones, though not all of them. The sample lists about 110,000 clones, approximately 89% occurring once. The sample consisted of CD4+ or CD8+ T cells sorted from blood, taken in a trial of the OX40 agonist ivuxolimab. These receptors were obtained from an adult with an advanced solid tumor such as melanoma, head and neck, liver or kidney cancer. Each CDR3 is given with its conserved first and last residue. A D gene is named only where the DNA matches it firmly. Rows may omit the clone size; those that give it use once, few, many or a size class.

abundance	d_gene	v_gene	j_gene	CDR3nt	CDR3aa
once	TRBD2	TRBV19	TRBJ2-1	TGTGCCAGTAGTATAAGACTAGCGGTTAACTACAATGAGCAGTTCTTC	CASSIRLAVNYNEQFF
NA	TRBD1	TRBV18	TRBJ2-2	TGTGCCAGCTCACCAGACCAGGGGGTTTACACCGGGGAGCTGTTTTTT	CASSPDQGVYTGELFF
few	NA	TRBV7-9	TRBJ1-1	TGTGCCAGCAGCTACGGGACGCTCGGGTTAAGGAACACTGAAGCTTTCTTT	CASSYGTLGLRNTEAFF
NA	NA	TRBV5-1	TRBJ1-2	TGCGCCAGCAGCTTGGGGGGGCGGACCTCAAACTATGGCTACACCTTC	CASSLGGRTSNYGYTF
medium-sized	NA	TRBV11-2	TRBJ1-3	TGTGCCAGCAGCTCTATACACTCTGGAAACACCATATATTTT	CASSSIHSGNTIYF
NA	TRBD1	TRBV6-1	TRBJ1-5	TGTGCCAGCAGTGGGGGACAGGGATTGAGTCAGCCCCAGCATTTT	CASSGGQGLSQPQHF
NA	NA	TRBV28	TRBJ1-5	TGTGCCAGCAGTCCCGCCGGAGGGGGAATAGGACAGCCCCAGCATTTT	CASSPAGGGIGQPQHF
NA	NA	TRBV7-2	TRBJ2-3	TGTGCCAGCAGCTCGTCTTCGAGGGGCTATAGCACAGATACGCAGTATTTT	CASSSSSRGYSTDTQYF
NA	NA	TRBV7-2	TRBJ1-4	TGTGCCAGCAGCTTACGTTCCGGGGCACTGTTTTTT	CASSLRSGALFF
NA	NA	TRBV18	TRBJ1-3	TGTGCCAGCTCACCTATGGCAGCTACATCTGGAAACACCATATATTTT	CASSPMAATSGNTIYF
NA	NA	TRBV18	TRBJ1-4	TGTGCCAGCTCACCCCGACAGCCTCGTAATGAAAAACTGTTTTTT	CASSPRQPRNEKLFF
NA	TRBD2	TRBV10-3	TRBJ2-3	TGTGCCATCAGGGGTGGACTAGCGACAGATACGCAGTATTTT	CAIRGGLATDTQYF
NA	NA	TRBV10-3	TRBJ2-7	TGTGCCATCAAAAAGTCTCAGTTGGACTACGAGCAGTACTTC	CAIKKSQLDYEQYF
NA	NA	TRBV27	TRBJ2-2	TGTGCCAGCAGTTTAAGGACAGCGAACACCGGGGAGCTGTTTTTT	CASSLRTANTGELFF